Below are 4 T cell receptor beta chains sequenced from a single sample in a study of a mutant IDH1 vaccine in newly diagnosed glioma. Time point in this sample: week 35, safety follow-up. Vaccination comprised doses that each held 300 ug of mutant IDH1 20-mer peptide, plus topical imiquimod. Antigens for these TCRs are unknown. The repertoire was sequenced with immunoSEQ multiplex PCR; TCRdb's copy has only in-frame clones and lacks some. Here the sample spans roughly 48,000 clones, about 82% being singletons. Here the sequenced sample was PBMCs, taken from a glioma patient whose treatment included an IDH1 peptide vaccine. The receptors originated from a man aged 35 to 55 with glioma.

The V and J genes are TRBV5-1 and TRBJ2-7; no definite D call. Trimming shortened V by 0 bases and J by 1 base, and 11 bases separated the two germline ends. The CDR3 runs to 15 residues. Germline CDR1 is SGHRS and CDR2 is YFSETQ. The chain's CDR3 is CASSLEVKGSYEQYV. The CDR3 DNA is TGCGCCAGCAGCTTGGAAGTCAAGGGATCCTACGAGCAGTACGTC.

The J gene is TRBJ1-3, the V gene TRBV14; D not certain. The V gene's germline CDR1 is SGHDN and CDR2 FVKESK. CDR3 length: 16 residues. Trimming took 0 bases from V and 9 from J, leaving 18 bases between them. CDR3 protein: CASSQDRKARYGTIYF. The CDR3 DNA is TGTGCCAGCAGCCAAGATAGGAAGGCCCGGTACGGCACCATATATTTT.

The rearrangement joins TRBV2 to TRBJ1-1; D not certain. The V and J ends lost 6 bases and 3 bases respectively, with 8 bases between them. The CDR3 sequence is 12 residues long. Per the germline V gene, CDR1 is SNHLY and CDR2 is FYNNEI. This CDR3 reads CASRDGDTEAFF. In DNA, the CDR3 is TGTGCCAGCAGGGACGGGGACACTGAAGCTTTCTTT.

The chain links TRBV14 to TRBJ2-1; tentative D call: TRBD2 (5 bases). This CDR3 spans 16 amino acids. Trimming removed 0 bases at V and 9 bases at J, with 18 bases between. The V gene's germline CDR1 is SGHDN and CDR2 FVKESK. The CDR3 sequence: CASSQDPSSARSEQFF. The CDR3 coding sequence is TGTGCCAGCAGCCAAGATCCAAGTAGCGCAAGGAGTGAGCAGTTCTTC.